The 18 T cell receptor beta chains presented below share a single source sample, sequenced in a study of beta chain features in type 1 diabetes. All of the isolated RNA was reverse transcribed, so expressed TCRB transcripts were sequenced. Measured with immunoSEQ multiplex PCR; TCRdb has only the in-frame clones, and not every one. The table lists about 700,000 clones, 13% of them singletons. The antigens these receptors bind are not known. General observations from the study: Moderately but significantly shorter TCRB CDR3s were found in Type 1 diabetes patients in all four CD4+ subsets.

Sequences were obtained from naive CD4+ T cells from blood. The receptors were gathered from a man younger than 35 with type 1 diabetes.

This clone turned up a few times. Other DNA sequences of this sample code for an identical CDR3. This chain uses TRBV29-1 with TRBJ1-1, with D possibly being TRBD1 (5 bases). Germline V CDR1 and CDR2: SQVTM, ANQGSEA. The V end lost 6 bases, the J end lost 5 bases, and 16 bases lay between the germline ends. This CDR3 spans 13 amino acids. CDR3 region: CSVNRDLGTEAFF. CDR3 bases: TGCAGCGTGAACCGGGACCTGGGGACTGAAGCTTTCTTT. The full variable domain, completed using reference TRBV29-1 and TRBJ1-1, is SAVISQKPSRDICQRGTSLTIQCQVDSQVTMMFWYRQQPGQSLTLIATANQGSEATYESGFVIDKFPISRPNLTFSTLTVSNMSPEDSSIYLCSVNRDLGTEAFFGQGTRLTVV.

The CDR3, as DNA: TGTGCCAGTAGTATACCGGAAGCTGGAAACACCATATATTTT. Its protein product is CASSIPEAGNTIYF. The rearrangement uses TRBV19 and TRBJ1-3; unclear D gene. The CDR3 is made up of 14 amino acids. The germline gives CDR1 LNHDA, CDR2 SQIVND (reference sequence). The V end was cut by 2 bases, the J end by 2 bases, with 7 bases between.

The CDR3: CAWSGMSTDTQYF. CDR3 in DNA: TGTGCCTGGAGCGGGATGAGCACAGATACGCAGTATTTT. The V gene is TRBV30, the J gene TRBJ2-3; possibly TRBD2 for D (5 bases). V was trimmed by 3 bases and J by 0 bases, leaving 7 bases between them. Germline V gene sequence: CDR1 GTSNPN, CDR2 SVGIG (reference sequence). The CDR3 covers 13 residues.

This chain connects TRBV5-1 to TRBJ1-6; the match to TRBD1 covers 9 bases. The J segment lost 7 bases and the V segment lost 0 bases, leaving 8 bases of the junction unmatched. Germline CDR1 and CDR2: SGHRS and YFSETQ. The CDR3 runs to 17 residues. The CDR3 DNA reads TGCGCCAGCAGCTTGGGCCCCGGGACAGGGACGAATTCACCCCTCCACTTT. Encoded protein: CASSLGPGTGTNSPLHF.

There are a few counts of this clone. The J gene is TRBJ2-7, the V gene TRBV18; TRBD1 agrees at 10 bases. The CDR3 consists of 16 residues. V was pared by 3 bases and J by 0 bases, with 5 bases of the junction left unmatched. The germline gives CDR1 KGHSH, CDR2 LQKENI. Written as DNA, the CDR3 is TGTGCCAGCTCACCGGGGACAGGGGTGTCCTCCTACGAGCAGTACTTC. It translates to CASSPGTGVSSYEQYF. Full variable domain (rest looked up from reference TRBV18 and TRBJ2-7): NAGVMQNPRHLVRRRGQEARLRCSPMKGHSHVYWYRQLPEEGLKFMVYLQKENIIDESGMPKERFSAEFPKEGPSILRIQQVVRGDSAAYFCASSPGTGVSSYEQYFGPGTRLTVT.

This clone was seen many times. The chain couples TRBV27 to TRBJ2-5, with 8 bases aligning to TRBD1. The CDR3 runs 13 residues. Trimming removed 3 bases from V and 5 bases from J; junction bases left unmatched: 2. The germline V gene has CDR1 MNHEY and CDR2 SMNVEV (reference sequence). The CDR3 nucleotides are TGTGCCAGCAGTTTCAGGGGGCGTGAGACCCAGTACTTC. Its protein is CASSFRGRETQYF.

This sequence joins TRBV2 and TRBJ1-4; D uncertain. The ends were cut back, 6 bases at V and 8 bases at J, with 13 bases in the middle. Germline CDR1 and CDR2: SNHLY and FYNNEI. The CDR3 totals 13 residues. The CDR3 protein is CASRDLQREKLFF. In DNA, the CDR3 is TGTGCCAGCAGGGACTTGCAAAGGGAAAAACTGTTTTTT.

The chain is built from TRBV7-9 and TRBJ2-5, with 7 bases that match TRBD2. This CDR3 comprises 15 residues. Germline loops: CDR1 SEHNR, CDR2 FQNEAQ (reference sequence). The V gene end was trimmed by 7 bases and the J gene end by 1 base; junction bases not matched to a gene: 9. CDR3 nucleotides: TGTGCCAGCACCTTCGCGGGCGGGGGCCAAGAGACCCAGTACTTC. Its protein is CASTFAGGGQETQYF.

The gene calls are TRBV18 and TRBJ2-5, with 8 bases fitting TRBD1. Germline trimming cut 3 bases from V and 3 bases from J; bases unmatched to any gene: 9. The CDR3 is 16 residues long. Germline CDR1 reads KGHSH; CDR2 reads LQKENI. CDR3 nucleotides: TGTGCCAGCTCACCTCAGGGGGCAGGTCCGGAAGAGACCCAGTACTTC. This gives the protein CASSPQGAGPEETQYF. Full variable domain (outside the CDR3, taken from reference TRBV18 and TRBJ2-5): NAGVMQNPRHLVRRRGQEARLRCSPMKGHSHVYWYRQLPEEGLKFMVYLQKENIIDESGMPKERFSAEFPKEGPSILRIQQVVRGDSAAYFCASSPQGAGPEETQYFGPGTRLLVL.

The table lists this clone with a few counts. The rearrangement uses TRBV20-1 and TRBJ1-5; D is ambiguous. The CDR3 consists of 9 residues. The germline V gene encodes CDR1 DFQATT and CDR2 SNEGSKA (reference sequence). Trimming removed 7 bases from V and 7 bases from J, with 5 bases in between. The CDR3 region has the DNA TGCAGTGTCGCGCAGCCCCAGCATTTT. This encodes CSVAQPQHF.

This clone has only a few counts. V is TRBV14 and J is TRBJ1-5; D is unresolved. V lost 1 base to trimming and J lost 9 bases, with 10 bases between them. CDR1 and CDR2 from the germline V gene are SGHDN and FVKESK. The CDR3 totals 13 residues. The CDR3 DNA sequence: TGTGCCAGCAGCCAAGGGCCCGCGGGGCCCCAGCATTTT. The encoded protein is CASSQGPAGPQHF.

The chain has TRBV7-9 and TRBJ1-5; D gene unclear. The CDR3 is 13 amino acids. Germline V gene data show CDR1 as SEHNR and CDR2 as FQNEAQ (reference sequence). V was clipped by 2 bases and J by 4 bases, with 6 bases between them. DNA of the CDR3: TGTGCCAGCAGCTTATACGGGAATCAGCCCCAGCATTTT. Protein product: CASSLYGNQPQHF.

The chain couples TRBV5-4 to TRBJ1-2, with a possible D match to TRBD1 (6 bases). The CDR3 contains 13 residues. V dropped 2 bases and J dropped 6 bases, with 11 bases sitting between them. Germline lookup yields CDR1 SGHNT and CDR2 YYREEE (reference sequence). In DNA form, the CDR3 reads TGTGCCAGCAGCTTACAGGGATCCGATGGCTACACCTTC. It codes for CASSLQGSDGYTF. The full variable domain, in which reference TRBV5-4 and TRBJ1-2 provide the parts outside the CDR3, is ETGVTQSPTHLIKTRGQQVTLRCSSQSGHNTVSWYQQALGQGPQFIFQYYREEENGRGNFPPRFSGLQFPNYSSELNVNALELDDSALYLCASSLQGSDGYTFGSGTRLTVV.

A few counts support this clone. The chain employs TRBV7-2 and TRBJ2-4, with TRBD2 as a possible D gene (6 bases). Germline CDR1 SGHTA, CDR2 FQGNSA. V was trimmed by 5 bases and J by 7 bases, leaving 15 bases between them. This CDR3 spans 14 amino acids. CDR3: CASSTSPDSNIQYF. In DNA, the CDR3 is TGTGCCAGCAGCACTAGCCCCGACAGTAACATTCAGTACTTC. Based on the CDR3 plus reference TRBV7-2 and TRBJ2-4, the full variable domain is GAGVSQSPSNKVTEKGKDVELRCDPISGHTALYWYRQSLGQGLEFLIYFQGNSAPDKSGLPSDRFSAERTGGSVSTLTIQRTQQEDSAVYLCASSTSPDSNIQYFGAGTRLSVL.

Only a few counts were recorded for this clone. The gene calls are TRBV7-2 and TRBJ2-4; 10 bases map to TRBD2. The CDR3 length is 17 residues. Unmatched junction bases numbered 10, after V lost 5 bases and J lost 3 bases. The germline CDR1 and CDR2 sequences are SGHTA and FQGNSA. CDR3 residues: CASSRPGLADRKNIQYF. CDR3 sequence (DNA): TGTGCCAGCAGCCGCCCCGGACTAGCGGACCGCAAAAACATTCAGTACTTC.

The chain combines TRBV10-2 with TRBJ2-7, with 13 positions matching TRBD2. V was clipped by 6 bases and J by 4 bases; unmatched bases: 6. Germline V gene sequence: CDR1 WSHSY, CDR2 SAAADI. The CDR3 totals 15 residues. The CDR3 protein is CASRTGTSGEYEQYF. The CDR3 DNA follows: TGCGCCAGCAGGACCGGGACTAGCGGGGAATACGAGCAGTACTTC.

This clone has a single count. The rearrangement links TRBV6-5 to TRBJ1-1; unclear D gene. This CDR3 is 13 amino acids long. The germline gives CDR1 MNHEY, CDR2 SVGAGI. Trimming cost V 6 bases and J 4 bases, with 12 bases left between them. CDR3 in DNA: TGTGCCAGCAGACGCACAGTGATCACTGAAGCTTTCTTT. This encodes CASRRTVITEAFF.

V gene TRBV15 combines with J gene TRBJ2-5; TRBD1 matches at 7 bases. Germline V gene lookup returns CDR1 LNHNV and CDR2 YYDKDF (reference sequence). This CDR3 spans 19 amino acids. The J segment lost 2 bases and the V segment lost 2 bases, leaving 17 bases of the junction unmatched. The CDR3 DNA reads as TGTGCCACCAGCAGAAGTTACCAACTAACCGGGACAGCTCAAGAGACCCAGTACTTC. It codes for CATSRSYQLTGTAQETQYF.